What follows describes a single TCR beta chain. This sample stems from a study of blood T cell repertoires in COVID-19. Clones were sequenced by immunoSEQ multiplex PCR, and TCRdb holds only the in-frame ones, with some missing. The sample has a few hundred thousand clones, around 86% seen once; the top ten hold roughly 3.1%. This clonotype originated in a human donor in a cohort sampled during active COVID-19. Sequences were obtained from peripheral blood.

The CDR3 reads CASSIRRGHQPQHF. As DNA, the CDR3 is TGTGCCAGTAGTATTAGGAGGGGGCATCAGCCCCAGCATTTT. The chain links TRBV19 to TRBJ1-5, with 7 bases aligning to TRBD1. V shed 3 bases, J shed 5 bases, and the junction held 4 bases outside the gene matches. Germline lookup yields CDR1 LNHDA and CDR2 SQIVND (reference sequence). The CDR3 loop spans 14 amino acids. Combining the CDR3 with reference TRBV19 and TRBJ1-5 gives the whole variable domain DGGITQSPKYLFRKEGQNVTLSCEQNLNHDAMYWYRQDPGQGLRLIYYSQIVNDFQKGDIAEGYSVSREKKESFPLTVTSAQKNPTAFYLCASSIRRGHQPQHFGDGTRLSIL.